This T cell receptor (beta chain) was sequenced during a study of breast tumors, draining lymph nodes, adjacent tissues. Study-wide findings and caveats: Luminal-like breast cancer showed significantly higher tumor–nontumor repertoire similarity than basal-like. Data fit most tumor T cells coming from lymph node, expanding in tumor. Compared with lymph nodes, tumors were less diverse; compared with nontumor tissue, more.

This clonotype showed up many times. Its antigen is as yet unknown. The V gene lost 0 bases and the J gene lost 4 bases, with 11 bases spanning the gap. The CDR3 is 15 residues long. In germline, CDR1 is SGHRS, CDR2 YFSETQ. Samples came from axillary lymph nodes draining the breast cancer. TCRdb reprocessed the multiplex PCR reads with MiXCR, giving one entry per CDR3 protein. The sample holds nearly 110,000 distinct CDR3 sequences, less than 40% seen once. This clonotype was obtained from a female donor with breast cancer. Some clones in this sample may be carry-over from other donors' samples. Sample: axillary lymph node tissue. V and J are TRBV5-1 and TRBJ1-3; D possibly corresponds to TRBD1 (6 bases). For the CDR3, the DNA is TGCGCCAGCAGCTTGGACAGGGTGTTAGGAAACACCATATATTTT. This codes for CASSLDRVLGNTIYF.